The 18 T cell receptor beta chains given below trace back to one sample, sequenced in a study of B cell selection in AIRE deficiency. CD4+CD127+ cells were sorted as the conventional CD4 T cells. Some clones are missing from TCRdb's copy, which holds only in-frame ones; the method was immunoSEQ multiplex PCR. Here the sample spans 20,000 to 25,000 clones, more than 95% being singletons. Sequencing input: conventional CD4+ T cells sorted from PBMCs. These receptor sequences come from a human donor with AIRE deficiency.

The chain carries TRBV29-1 and TRBJ2-3, with D unclear. V gave up 4 bases and J gave up 2 bases, with 10 bases separating them. CDR1 and CDR2 (germline): SQVTM, ANQGSEA. The CDR3 covers 13 residues. DNA of the CDR3: TGCAGCGTTGGAGTTGGGAACACAGATACGCAGTATTTT. This codes for CSVGVGNTDTQYF.

V and J are TRBV12-5 and TRBJ2-1; 11 bases map to TRBD2. The CDR3 consists of 19 residues. From germline, CDR1 is LGHNT and CDR2 FRNRAP. V lost 2 bases and J lost 2; bases outside the gene matches: 11. As DNA, the CDR3 is TGTGCTAGTGGTTTGACGGGACTAGCGGAGAGCCGAACCTACAATGAGCAGTTCTTC. Translating gives CASGLTGLAESRTYNEQFF.

The CDR3, as DNA: TGTGCCAGCAGCCTTACGGGCCCAGATACGCAGTATTTT. It is translated as CASSLTGPDTQYF. The V and J genes are TRBV7-3 and TRBJ2-3; D is undetermined. CDR3 length: 13 amino acids. V lost 5 bases and J lost 4, with 10 bases in between. Germline V gene data show CDR1 as SGHTA and CDR2 as FQGTGA. Filled out from reference TRBV7-3 and TRBJ2-3, the complete variable domain reads GAGVSQTPSNKVTEKGKYVELRCDPISGHTALYWYRQSLGQGPEFLIYFQGTGAADDSGLPNDRFFAVRPEGSVSTLKIQRTERGDSAVYLCASSLTGPDTQYFGPGTRLTVL.

The chain couples TRBV28 to TRBJ1-5; D is ambiguous. The V end lost 1 base, the J end lost 3 bases, and 28 bases lay between the germline ends. This CDR3 comprises 21 residues. CDR1 and CDR2 (germline): MDHEN, SYDVKM. CDR3 in DNA: TGTGCCAGCAGTTTATTTAAAGGACTTGGCCGCGAACAATATTTCAATCAGCCCCAGCATTTT. It is translated as CASSLFKGLGREQYFNQPQHF.

The J gene is TRBJ1-4, the V gene TRBV6-5, with 11 bases lining up with TRBD1. This CDR3 comprises 16 residues. The germline CDR1 and CDR2 sequences are MNHEY and SVGAGI. The V and J ends lost 4 bases and 1 base, in that order; junction bases with no gene match: 2. This chain's CDR3 is CASSWTGGGTNEKLFF. The CDR3 DNA reads as TGTGCCAGCAGTTGGACAGGGGGCGGAACTAATGAAAAACTGTTTTTT.

The V gene is TRBV2, the J gene TRBJ2-2; D is unresolved. This CDR3 is 12 amino acids long. Germline CDR1 reads SNHLY; CDR2 reads FYNNEI. Deletions cut 6 bases from V and 6 bases from J, with 8 bases between. CDR3 region: CASRPVPGELFF. The CDR3 nucleotides read TGTGCCAGCAGACCAGTGCCCGGGGAGCTGTTTTTT.

This clone was observed a single time. CDR3 DNA sequence: TGTGCCAGCAGCTGGACGACCCAGGGGGAGCAGTTCTTC. It encodes CASSWTTQGEQFF. This chain links TRBV5-4 with TRBJ2-1; a weak D match, TRBD1 (6 bases). The V end was cut by 3 bases, the J end by 10 bases, with 14 bases between. There are 13 residues in the CDR3. CDR1 is SGHNT and CDR2 is YYREEE in the germline V gene (reference sequence).

V usage is TRBV18 and J usage is TRBJ1-6; unclear D gene. V lost 3 bases, J lost 8 bases, and 11 bases lay in between. CDR1 is KGHSH, CDR2 LQKENI, per germline. This CDR3 is 14 amino acids long. Here the CDR3 reads CASSPSRADSPLHF. CDR3 DNA sequence: TGTGCCAGCTCACCTTCGAGGGCCGATTCACCCCTCCACTTT.

V usage is TRBV7-9 and J usage is TRBJ1-6, with no clear D. CDR1 and CDR2 (germline): SEHNR, FQNEAQ (reference sequence). Deletions cut 5 bases from V and 4 bases from J, with 15 bases between. The CDR3 spans 16 residues. The CDR3 DNA is TGTGCCAGCAGCCAAGGTCCAATAGGGTATAATTCACCCCTCCACTTT. It specifies CASSQGPIGYNSPLHF.

The rearrangement joins TRBV18 to TRBJ2-5; weak D call: TRBD1 (5 bases). CDR1 is KGHSH and CDR2 is LQKENI in the germline V gene. The V end lost 0 bases, the J end lost 5 bases, and 13 bases lay between the germline ends. The CDR3 spans 15 residues. CDR3 nucleotide sequence: TGTGCCAGCTCACCACCGTCCTTGGCAGGGGAGACCCAGTACTTC. Its protein product is CASSPPSLAGETQYF.

This chain links TRBV5-1 with TRBJ2-1; 13 nucleotides agree with TRBD2. Germline V gene sequence: CDR1 SGHRS, CDR2 YFSETQ. The length of the CDR3 is 18 residues. V trimming: 4 bases; J trimming: 7 bases; junction bases outside the gene matches: 14. The CDR3 DNA sequence: TGCGCCAGCAGCATCTGGACTAGCGGGAGCGGTTTGATGAATGAGCAGTTCTTC. Translating gives CASSIWTSGSGLMNEQFF.

V usage is TRBV7-2 and J usage is TRBJ1-5, with no clear D. Germline CDR1 reads SGHTA; CDR2 reads FQGNSA. The V end lost 1 base, the J end lost 0 bases, and 7 bases lay between the germline ends. This CDR3 has 15 amino acids. Here the CDR3 DNA reads TGTGCCAGCAGCTTAGTGTGGGGTAGCAATCAGCCCCAGCATTTT. The encoded protein is CASSLVWGSNQPQHF.

This chain joins TRBV15 and TRBJ1-5, with D maybe TRBD1 (5 bases). The CDR3 is made up of 15 amino acids. With 0 bases removed from V and 11 bases from J, the gap between germline ends came to 17 bases. CDR1 LNHNV and CDR2 YYDKDF come from the germline V gene (reference sequence). The DNA for the CDR3 is TGTGCCACCAGCAGAGATCCCGCCTTAAAAGGGGCCCAGCATTTT. The encoded protein is CATSRDPALKGAQHF.

The V and J genes are TRBV11-2 and TRBJ1-5, with D possibly matching TRBD1 (5 bases). Per the germline V gene, CDR1 is SGHAT and CDR2 is FQNNGV. CDR3 length equals 15 residues. Trimming removed 5 bases at V and 7 bases at J, with 18 bases between. The CDR3 DNA follows: TGTGCCAGCAGCCGGGTCGCGGGGCCGGGGCAGCCCCAGCATTTT. Translated, it gives CASSRVAGPGQPQHF.

The CDR3: CASSLGSGASTDTQYF. The CDR3 nucleotides read TGTGCCAGCAGCTTAGGGTCTGGGGCTAGCACAGATACGCAGTATTTT. The V gene is TRBV11-2, the J gene TRBJ2-3, with a possible D match to TRBD1 (5 bases). Trimming stripped 1 base from V and 0 bases from J, with 11 bases between. The CDR3 covers 16 residues. Germline V gene sequence: CDR1 SGHAT, CDR2 FQNNGV.

The V call is TRBV19, the J call TRBJ1-2, with D possibly TRBD1 on 5 matching bases. CDR3 size: 14 residues. V lost 3 bases and J 3 bases, leaving 11 bases between the germline ends. Germline V gene sequence: CDR1 LNHDA, CDR2 SQIVND (reference sequence). CDR3 region: CASSIIGADYGYTF. CDR3 DNA sequence: TGTGCCAGTAGTATCATAGGGGCGGACTATGGCTACACCTTC.

The chain joins TRBV5-4 to TRBJ2-1, with D possibly TRBD1 on 6 matching bases. V was trimmed by 3 bases and J by 4 bases, leaving 11 bases between them. The germline CDR1 and CDR2 sequences are SGHNT and YYREEE (reference sequence). This CDR3 comprises 14 residues. The chain's CDR3 is CASSSWTVYNEQFF. The DNA for the CDR3 is TGTGCCAGCAGCTCATGGACAGTTTACAATGAGCAGTTCTTC.

The chain uses TRBV4-1 and TRBJ2-1; D not resolved. The CDR3 sequence is 16 residues long. CDR1 and CDR2 from the germline V gene are MGHRA and YSYEKL. V dropped 4 bases and J dropped 1 base, with 14 bases sitting between them. CDR3 protein: CASSLLGRLSYNEQFF. In DNA, the CDR3 is TGCGCCAGCAGCCTTCTAGGGCGGCTTTCCTACAATGAGCAGTTCTTC.